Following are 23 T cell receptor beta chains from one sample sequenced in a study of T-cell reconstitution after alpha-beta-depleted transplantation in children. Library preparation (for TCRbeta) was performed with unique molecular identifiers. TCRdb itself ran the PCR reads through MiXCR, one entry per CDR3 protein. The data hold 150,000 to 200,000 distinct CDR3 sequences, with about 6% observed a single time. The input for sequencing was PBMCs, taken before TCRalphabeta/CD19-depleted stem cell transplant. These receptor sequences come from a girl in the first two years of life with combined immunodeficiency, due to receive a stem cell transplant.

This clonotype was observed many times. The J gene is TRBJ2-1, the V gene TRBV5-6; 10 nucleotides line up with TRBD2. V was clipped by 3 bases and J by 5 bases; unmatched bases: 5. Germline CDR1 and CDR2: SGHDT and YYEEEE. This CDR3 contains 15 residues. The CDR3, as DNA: TGTGCCAGCAGCTATAGCGGGGGGTATAACAATGAGCAGTTCTTC. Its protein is CASSYSGGYNNEQFF.

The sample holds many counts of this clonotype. The CDR3 bases are TGTGCCAGCAGTCCATTCCTAGCGGTCTCCTACAATGAGCAGTTCTTC. Amino acid sequence: CASSPFLAVSYNEQFF. V and J are TRBV25-1 and TRBJ2-1, with TRBD2 identical over 7 bases. Germline CDR1 MGHDK, CDR2 SYGVNS. This CDR3 has 16 amino acids. V shed 5 bases and J 0 bases; nucleotides not matched to a gene: 7.

The CDR3 region is CASSTFVGQGLSYNEQFF. CDR3 sequence (DNA): TGTGCCAGTAGTACCTTCGTTGGACAGGGACTCTCCTACAATGAGCAGTTCTTC. This rearrangement joins TRBV19 to TRBJ2-1; 8 bases map to TRBD1. V shed 4 bases and J 0 bases; nucleotides not matched to a gene: 11. This CDR3 is built from 18 residues. Looked up from germline, CDR1 is LNHDA and CDR2 is SQIVND (reference sequence).

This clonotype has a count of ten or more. The CDR3 sequence is CASSPLGGGHNEQFF. The CDR3 DNA reads as TGTGCCAGCAGTCCTTTGGGGGGCGGTCACAATGAGCAGTTCTTC. V and J are TRBV12-3 or TRBV12-4 and TRBJ2-1, with D perhaps being TRBD1 or TRBD2 (6 bases each). The V end lost 5 bases, the J end lost 5 bases, and 16 bases lay between the germline ends. This CDR3 has 15 amino acids.

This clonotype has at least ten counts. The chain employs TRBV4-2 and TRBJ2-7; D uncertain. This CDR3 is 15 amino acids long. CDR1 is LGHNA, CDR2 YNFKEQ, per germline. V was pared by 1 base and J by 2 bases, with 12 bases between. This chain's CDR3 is CASSQGPDVPYEQYF. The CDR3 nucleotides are TGTGCCAGCAGCCAAGGGCCAGATGTACCCTACGAGCAGTACTTC.

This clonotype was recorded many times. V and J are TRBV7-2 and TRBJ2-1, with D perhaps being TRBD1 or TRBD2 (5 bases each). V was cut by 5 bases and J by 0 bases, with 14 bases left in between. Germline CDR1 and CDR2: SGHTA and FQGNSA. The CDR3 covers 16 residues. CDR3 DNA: TGTGCCAGCAGCCCCCTTGCAGGGAGCTCCTACAATGAGCAGTTCTTC. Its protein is CASSPLAGSSYNEQFF. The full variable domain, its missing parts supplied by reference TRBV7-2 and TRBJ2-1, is GAGVSQSPSNKVTEKGKDVELRCDPISGHTALYWYRQSLGQGLEFLIYFQGNSAPDKSGLPSDRFSAERTGGSVSTLTIQRTQQEDSAVYLCASSPLAGSSYNEQFFGPGTRLTVL.

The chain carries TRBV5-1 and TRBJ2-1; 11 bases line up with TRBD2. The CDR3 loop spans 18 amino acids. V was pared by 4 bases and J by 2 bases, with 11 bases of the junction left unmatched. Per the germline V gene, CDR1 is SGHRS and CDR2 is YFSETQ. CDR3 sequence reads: CASSLGASGRRTYNEQFF. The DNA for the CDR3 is TGCGCCAGCAGCCTCGGAGCTAGCGGGAGGCGTACCTACAATGAGCAGTTCTTC.

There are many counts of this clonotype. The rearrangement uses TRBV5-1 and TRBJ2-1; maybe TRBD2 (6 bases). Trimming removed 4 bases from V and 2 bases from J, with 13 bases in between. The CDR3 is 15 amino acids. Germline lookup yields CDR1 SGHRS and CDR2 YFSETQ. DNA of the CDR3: TGCGCCAGCAGCCCGGGACTTCCAACCTACAATGAGCAGTTCTTC. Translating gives CASSPGLPTYNEQFF.

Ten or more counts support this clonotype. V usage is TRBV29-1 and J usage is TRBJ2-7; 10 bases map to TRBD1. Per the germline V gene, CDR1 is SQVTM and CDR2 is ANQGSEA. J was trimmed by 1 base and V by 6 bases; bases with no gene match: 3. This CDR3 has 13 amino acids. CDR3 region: CSVGQGISYEQYF. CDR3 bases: TGCAGCGTGGGACAGGGGATTTCCTACGAGCAGTACTTC.

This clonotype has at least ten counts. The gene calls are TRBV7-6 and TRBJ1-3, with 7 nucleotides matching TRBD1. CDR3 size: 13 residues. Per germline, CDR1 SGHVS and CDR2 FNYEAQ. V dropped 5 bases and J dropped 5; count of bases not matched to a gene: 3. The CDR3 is CASSRDSRNTIYF. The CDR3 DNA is TGTGCCAGCAGCAGGGACAGCCGAAACACCATATATTTT.

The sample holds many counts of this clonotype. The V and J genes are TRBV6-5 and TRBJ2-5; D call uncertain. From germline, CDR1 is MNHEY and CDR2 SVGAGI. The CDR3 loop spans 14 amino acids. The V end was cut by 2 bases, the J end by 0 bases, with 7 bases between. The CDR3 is CASSYLRNQETQYF. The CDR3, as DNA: TGTGCCAGCAGTTACCTTAGAAACCAAGAGACCCAGTACTTC.

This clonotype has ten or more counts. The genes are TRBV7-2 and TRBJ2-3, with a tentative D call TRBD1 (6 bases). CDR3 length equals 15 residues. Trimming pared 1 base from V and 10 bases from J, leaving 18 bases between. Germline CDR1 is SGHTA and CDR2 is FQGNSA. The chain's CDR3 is CASSLEQFRQDAQYF. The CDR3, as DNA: TGTGCCAGCAGCTTAGAACAATTTCGACAGGACGCGCAGTATTTT.

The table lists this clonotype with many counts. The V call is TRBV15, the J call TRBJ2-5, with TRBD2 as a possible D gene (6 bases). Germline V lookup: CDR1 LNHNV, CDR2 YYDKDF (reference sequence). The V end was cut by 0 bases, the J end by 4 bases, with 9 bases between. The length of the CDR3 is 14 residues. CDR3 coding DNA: TGTGCCACCAGCAGAGATAACGGGGGAGAGACCCAGTACTTC. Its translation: CATSRDNGGETQYF.

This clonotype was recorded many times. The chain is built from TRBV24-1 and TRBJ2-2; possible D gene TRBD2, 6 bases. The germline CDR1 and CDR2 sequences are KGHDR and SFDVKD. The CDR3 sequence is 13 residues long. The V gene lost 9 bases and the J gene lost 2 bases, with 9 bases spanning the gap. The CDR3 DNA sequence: TGTGCCACCCAGGGACTTAACACCGGGGAGCTGTTTTTT. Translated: CATQGLNTGELFF.

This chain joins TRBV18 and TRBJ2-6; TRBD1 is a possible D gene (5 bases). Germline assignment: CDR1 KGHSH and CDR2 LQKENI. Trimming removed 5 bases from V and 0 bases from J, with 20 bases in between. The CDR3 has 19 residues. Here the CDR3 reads CASSSLLVQAISGANVLTF. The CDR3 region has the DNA TGTGCCAGCTCATCCCTCCTGGTACAGGCTATCTCTGGGGCCAACGTCCTGACTTTC.

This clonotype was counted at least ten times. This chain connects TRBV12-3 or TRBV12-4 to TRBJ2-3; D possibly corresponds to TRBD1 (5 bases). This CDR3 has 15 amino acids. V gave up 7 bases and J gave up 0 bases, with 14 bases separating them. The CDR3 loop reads CASTEWTTSTDTQYF. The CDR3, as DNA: TGTGCCAGCACCGAGTGGACAACTAGCACAGATACGCAGTATTTT.

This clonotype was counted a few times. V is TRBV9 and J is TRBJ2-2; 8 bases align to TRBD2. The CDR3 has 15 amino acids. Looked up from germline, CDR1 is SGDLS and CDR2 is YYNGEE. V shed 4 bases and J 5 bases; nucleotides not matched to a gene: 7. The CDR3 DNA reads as TGTGCCAGCAGCCCGACGGGGGGGCTTACCGGGGAGCTGTTTTTT. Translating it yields CASSPTGGLTGELFF.

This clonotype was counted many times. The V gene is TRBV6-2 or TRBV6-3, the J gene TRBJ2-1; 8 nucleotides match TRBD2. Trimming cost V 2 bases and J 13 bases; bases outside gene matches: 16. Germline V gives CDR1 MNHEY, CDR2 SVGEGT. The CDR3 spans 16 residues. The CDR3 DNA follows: TGTGCCAGCAGTTACGGCAGCGGGAGTGCACAATGGCCCCAGTTCTTC. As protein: CASSYGSGSAQWPQFF.

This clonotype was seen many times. CDR3 DNA: TGTGCCAGCAGCGTGGGGACTAGCGGATACACCGGGGAGCTGTTTTTT. This codes for CASSVGTSGYTGELFF. The genes are TRBV7-2 and TRBJ2-2, with TRBD2 matching 11 bases. J was trimmed by 3 bases and V by 5 bases; bases with no gene match: 5. In germline, CDR1 is SGHTA, CDR2 FQGNSA. The CDR3 is made up of 16 amino acids.

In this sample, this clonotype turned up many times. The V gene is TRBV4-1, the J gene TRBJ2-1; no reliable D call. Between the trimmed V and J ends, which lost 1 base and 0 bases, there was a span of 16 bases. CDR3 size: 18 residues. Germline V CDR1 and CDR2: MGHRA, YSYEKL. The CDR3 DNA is TGCGCCAGCAGCCAAGGACCACCCATTATCCGCTCCTACAATGAGCAGTTCTTC. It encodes CASSQGPPIIRSYNEQFF.

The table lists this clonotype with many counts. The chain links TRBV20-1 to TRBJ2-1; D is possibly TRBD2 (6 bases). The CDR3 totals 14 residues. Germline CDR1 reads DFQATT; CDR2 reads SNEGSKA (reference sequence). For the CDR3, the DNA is TGCAGCGCGACTAGAGCGCCGTCCTACAATGAGCAGTTCTTC. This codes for CSATRAPSYNEQFF.

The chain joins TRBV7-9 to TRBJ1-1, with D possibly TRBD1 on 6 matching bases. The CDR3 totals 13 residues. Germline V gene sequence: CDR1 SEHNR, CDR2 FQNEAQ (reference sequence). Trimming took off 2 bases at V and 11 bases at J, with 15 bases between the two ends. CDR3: CASSLIEGGRAFF. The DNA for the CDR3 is TGTGCCAGCAGCTTAATCGAGGGGGGTAGGGCTTTCTTT.

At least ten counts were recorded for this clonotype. CDR3 sequence reads: CASSPEQGYEQFF. The CDR3 DNA reads TGCGCCAGCAGCCCGGAGCAGGGTTATGAGCAGTTCTTC. The chain employs TRBV5-1 and TRBJ2-1, with D possibly matching TRBD1 (5 bases). Trimming pared 4 bases from V and 8 bases from J, leaving 13 bases between. The CDR3 is made up of 13 amino acids. Germline lookup yields CDR1 SGHRS and CDR2 YFSETQ.